The entry below gives a single TCR beta chain sequence along with its context. The antigen is not known. The sample is drawn from a study of T cells in Graves' hyperthyroidism and ophthalmopathy. Study-level findings and limits: Most thyroid-expanded clonotypes above 0.001 were also found in blood.

Patients aged 18 to 65 had newly diagnosed hyperthyroidism of under 2 months' duration. Uncontrolled infection, other autoimmune disease, pregnancy or lactation excluded patients. V was pared by 4 bases and J by 7 bases, with 7 bases of the junction left unmatched. The CDR3 consists of 15 residues. From germline, CDR1 is SGHVS and CDR2 FQNEAQ. TCR beta CDR3 sequences were amplified from RNA transcripts. When the TCR CDR3 underwent first-round RT-PCR, the HTBI primer set was used. TCRdb processed the multiplex PCR reads anew with MiXCR; each CDR3 protein has one entry. Of about 840,000 distinct CDR3 sequences listed, 35% to 40% are singletons.

What was sequenced was blood. This sequence originates from a man between 18 and 35 years old with Graves' hyperthyroidism. The J gene is TRBJ1-5, the V gene TRBV7-8, with TRBD1 identical over 10 bases. CDR3 region: CASSSWDRGGQPQHF. CDR3 nucleotides: TGTGCCAGCAGCTCCTGGGACAGGGGTGGGCAGCCCCAGCATTTT.